The rows below give T cell receptor beta chains drawn from one sample of a study of T-cell reconstitution after alpha-beta-depleted transplantation in children. Via MiXCR, TCRdb re-called the PCR reads, giving one row per CDR3 protein. The sample has around 600,000 distinct CDR3 sequences, 15% to 20% seen once; the top ten hold under 1.2%. Sample: PBMCs from the stem cell graft donor, taken from the stem cell graft. The receptors were gathered from a human donor who donated a stem cell graft to a child with acute myeloid leukemia. The CDR3 runs from the conserved cysteine through the conserved F or W. D genes are given only for firm matches. Clone size is shown for a subset of rows, as once, few, many or a class of expanded clone.

j_call	d_call	clone_size	v_call	cdr3_nt	cdr3_aa
TRBJ1-1	TRBD1	many	TRBV5-5	TGTGCCAGCAGCCGGACCGGGACAGGGCTGAACACTGAAGCTTTCTTT	CASSRTGTGLNTEAFF
TRBJ1-1	.	many	TRBV5-5	TGTGCCAGCAGCTTCTCCGGGACACCACTTGAAGCTTTCTTT	CASSFSGTPLEAFF
TRBJ1-1	TRBD1	many	TRBV20-1	TGCAGTGCAAAACCGGGACAGGGGTTCACTGAAGCTTTCTTT	CSAKPGQGFTEAFF
TRBJ2-3	.	.	TRBV20-1	TGCAGTGCTAGGGGGTGGGGCTCATTCACAGATACGCAGTATTTT	CSARGWGSFTDTQYF
TRBJ1-5	.	many	TRBV12-3/TRBV12-4	TGTGCCAGCAGTGCGCACGGGGCTAAGGAACAGCCCCAGCATTTT	CASSAHGAKEQPQHF
TRBJ1-5	.	.	TRBV10-3	TGTGCCATCGGATTGGGAACGGATCAGCCCCAGCATTTT	CAIGLGTDQPQHF
TRBJ2-7	TRBD2	many	TRBV7-2	TGTGCCAGCAGCTTACGACTAGCGGGCTACGAGCAGTACTTC	CASSLRLAGYEQYF
TRBJ2-3	.	.	TRBV12-3/TRBV12-4	TGTGCCAGCAGTCAGGTCCCACCGGGCGGCGAGACAGATACGCAGTATTTT	CASSQVPPGGETDTQYF
TRBJ2-2	TRBD2	.	TRBV6-1	TGTGCCAGCCTAACGGGGGGGGGAAACACCGGGGAGCTGTTTTTT	CASLTGGGNTGELFF
TRBJ2-2	.	once	TRBV4-3	TGCGCCAGCAGCCTCGGAACGGGGGAGAGCACCGGGGAGCTGTTTTTT	CASSLGTGESTGELFF
TRBJ2-6	.	few	TRBV24-1	TGTGCCACCAGTGAGGCAGGGACTGGGGCCAACGTCCTGACTTTC	CATSEAGTGANVLTF
TRBJ1-1	.	many	TRBV20-1	TGCAGTGCTAGAGATCTGAGGGGGACTGAAGCTTTCTTT	CSARDLRGTEAFF
TRBJ2-3	.	.	TRBV6-1	TGTGCCAGCGGGATCCTGGCAGATACGCAGTATTTT	CASGILADTQYF
TRBJ2-7	TRBD2	.	TRBV7-2	TGTGCCAGCAGCTTTCGCGGGGGGGCAGGGTACGAGCAGTACTTC	CASSFRGGAGYEQYF
TRBJ2-1	.	.	TRBV20-1	TGCAGTGCTGCCGGCGCGGGGATACACAATGAGCAGTTCTTC	CSAAGAGIHNEQFF
TRBJ1-6	.	few	TRBV7-9	TGTGCCAGCAGCTCCGCCGGCGACCGACCCCACTTT	CASSSAGDRPHF
TRBJ1-6	.	few	TRBV25-1	TGTGCCAGCAGTGAAAGGCAGGATAATTCACCCCTCCACTTT	CASSERQDNSPLHF
TRBJ2-1	.	many	TRBV7-2	TGTGCCAGCAGCTTTAGTGAGTACAATGAGCAGTTCTTC	CASSFSEYNEQFF
TRBJ1-2	.	many	TRBV7-2	TGTGCCAGCAGCTTAGTAGGCGTAACTAACTATGGCTACACCTTC	CASSLVGVTNYGYTF
TRBJ2-3	TRBD1	.	TRBV30	TGTGCCTGGAATACAGGGGGCAGCACAGATACGCAGTATTTT	CAWNTGGSTDTQYF
TRBJ1-1	TRBD1	many	TRBV20-1	TGCAGTGCTAGAGGTGGCGGGACAGTCACTGAAGCTTTCTTT	CSARGGGTVTEAFF
TRBJ2-1	.	few	TRBV28	TGTGCCAGCAGTTTATCGCAGGGTCTCAATGAGCAGTTCTTC	CASSLSQGLNEQFF
TRBJ2-7	TRBD2	few	TRBV20-1	TGCAGTGCTAGACGGCTGGGGGGGACTAGCGGGCTTAGCTCCTACGAGCAGTACTTC	CSARRLGGTSGLSSYEQYF
TRBJ2-3	.	few	TRBV21-1	TGTGCCAGCAGCACCTACCCTCCGGGACAGGGGTTAGATACGCAGTATTTT	CASSTYPPGQGLDTQYF
TRBJ1-1	.	many	TRBV6-1	TGTGCCAGCAGTGCCCCCGGGACATACGAAGCTTTCTTT	CASSAPGTYEAFF
TRBJ2-3	TRBD1	few	TRBV12-3/TRBV12-4	TGTGCCAGCAGTACTCCCGGGACAGGGGGAGATACGCAGTATTTT	CASSTPGTGGDTQYF
TRBJ2-7	TRBD2	many	TRBV12-3/TRBV12-4	TGTGCCAGCAGTCCTAGCGGGGGGTTGTCCTACGAGCAGTACTTC	CASSPSGGLSYEQYF
TRBJ2-1	.	few	TRBV7-2	TGTGCCAGCAGCTCCCCTCCCGGCGCCTACAATGAGCAGTTCTTC	CASSSPPGAYNEQFF
TRBJ1-1	.	many	TRBV29-1	TGCAGCGTTGACCGTCCCGGGAGCACTGAAGCTTTCTTT	CSVDRPGSTEAFF
TRBJ2-3	.	many	TRBV12-3/TRBV12-4	TGTGCCAGCAGTTTAAGAGGATTGCGCACAGATACGCAGTATTTT	CASSLRGLRTDTQYF
TRBJ2-7	TRBD2	few	TRBV7-2	TGTGCCAGCAACCCAGGGATAGCGGGCTCCTACGAGCAGTACTTC	CASNPGIAGSYEQYF
TRBJ1-2	.	many	TRBV27	TGTGCCAGCAGTTTAAGCGTGGGGTATGGCTACACCTTC	CASSLSVGYGYTF
TRBJ2-1	.	many	TRBV20-1	TGCAGTGCCCAAATTCCCTACAATGAGCAGTTCTTC	CSAQIPYNEQFF
TRBJ2-1	.	many	TRBV20-1	TGCAGTGCTTTGGGGATAGAGGACTACAATGAGCAGTTCTTC	CSALGIEDYNEQFF
TRBJ2-7	TRBD1	many	TRBV29-1	TGCAGCGTGGAAACAGGGGTTTCCTACGAGCAGTACTTC	CSVETGVSYEQYF
TRBJ1-2	TRBD1	many	TRBV5-1	TGCGCCAGCAGCAGGACAGGGGTTAACTATGGCTACACCTTC	CASSRTGVNYGYTF